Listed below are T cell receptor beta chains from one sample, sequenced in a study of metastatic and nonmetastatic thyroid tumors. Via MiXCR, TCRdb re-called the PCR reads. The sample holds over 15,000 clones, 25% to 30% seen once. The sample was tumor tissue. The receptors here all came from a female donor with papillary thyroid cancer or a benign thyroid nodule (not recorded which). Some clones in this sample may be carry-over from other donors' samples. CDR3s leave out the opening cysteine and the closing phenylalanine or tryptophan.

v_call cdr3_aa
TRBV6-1 ATRGSDGYNSPLH
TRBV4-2 ASSQLKTNTEAF
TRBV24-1 ATSEGGQGTNEKLF
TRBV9 ASSVIGQGGSGELF
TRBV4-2 ASSLLTGSESSPLH
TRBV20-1 SAATWGTGGYTDTQY
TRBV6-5 ASSYGASNTEAF
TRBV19 ASSMEGRDNQPQH
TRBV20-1 SARIPGREETQY
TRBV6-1 ASSEAITGAAVKETQY
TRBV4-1 ASSLGTDYGYT
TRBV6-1 ASSEHHRPVEQY
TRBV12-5 ASGLTARYEQY
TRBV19 ASSLRTGRNGYT
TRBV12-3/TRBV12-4 ASSPTTQNTEAF
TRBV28 ASILIRWKKNTEAF
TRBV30 AWSGQGSYGYT
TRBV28 ASSLSPRWLVLTSTDTQY